These 26 T cell receptor beta chains were sequenced from one sample in a study of blood T cell repertoires in COVID-19. Some clones are missing from TCRdb's copy, which holds only in-frame ones; the method was immunoSEQ multiplex PCR. The sample holds about 330,000 clones, about 83% seen once. Source material: peripheral blood. These receptor sequences come from a woman in her forties or fifties with acute or convalescent COVID-19.

The rearrangement links TRBV7-9 to TRBJ1-1; unclear D gene. The CDR3 runs to 14 residues. CDR1 and CDR2 from the germline V gene are SEHNR and FQNEAQ (reference sequence). Deletions cut 1 base from V and 3 bases from J, with 9 bases between. CDR3 loop: CASSLGGRYTEAFF. Here the CDR3 DNA reads TGTGCCAGCAGCTTAGGAGGGAGGTACACTGAAGCTTTCTTT.

This chain joins TRBV4-2 and TRBJ2-1, with D possibly being TRBD2 (5 bases). Per germline, CDR1 LGHNA and CDR2 YNFKEQ. The CDR3 covers 15 residues. The V end was cut by 4 bases, the J end by 10 bases, with 20 bases between. The CDR3 protein is CASSPDQAVDGEQFF. The DNA of the CDR3 is TGTGCCAGCAGCCCGGACCAAGCGGTAGACGGCGAGCAGTTCTTC.

The rearrangement joins TRBV11-2 to TRBJ1-1; D possibly corresponds to TRBD1 (5 bases). This CDR3 comprises 14 residues. Germline values: CDR1 SGHAT, CDR2 FQNNGV. The V end was cut by 5 bases, the J end by 4 bases, with 14 bases between. CDR3 coding DNA: TGTGCCAGCAGCCGCCAGGGTTCAGGCACTGAAGCTTTCTTT. It encodes CASSRQGSGTEAFF. The entire variable domain, with the rest obtained from reference TRBV11-2 and TRBJ1-1, is as follows: EAGVAQSPRYKIIEKRQSVAFWCNPISGHATLYWYQQILGQGPKLLIQFQNNGVVDDSQLPKDRFSAERLKGVDSTLKIQPAKLEDSAVYLCASSRQGSGTEAFFGQGTRLTVV.

Of note for this clone: A much larger clone lies one base from this, so it may be a read error. The same CDR3 is also encoded by other DNA sequences in this sample. V gene TRBV27 combines with J gene TRBJ1-1; 9 nucleotides line up with TRBD1. The CDR3 length is 15 residues. Germline CDR1 MNHEY, CDR2 SMNVEV (reference sequence). V was pared by 5 bases and J by 2 bases, with 6 bases of the junction left unmatched. The CDR3 coding sequence is TGTGCCAGCAGTCCCTGGGACAGGGTCAACACTGAAGCTTTCTTT. Protein: CASSPWDRVNTEAFF.

The V call is TRBV2, the J call TRBJ1-5; D is perhaps TRBD1 (5 bases). The CDR3 sequence is 13 residues long. V was pared by 6 bases and J by 7 bases, with 13 bases between. Per the germline V gene, CDR1 is SNHLY and CDR2 is FYNNEI. CDR3 in amino acids: CASRSDGGQPQHF. CDR3 bases: TGTGCCAGCAGATCCGACGGGGGGCAGCCCCAGCATTTT.

The chain uses TRBV7-2 and TRBJ2-7; D is perhaps TRBD1 (6 bases). The V gene's germline CDR1 is SGHTA and CDR2 FQGNSA. V lost 1 base and J 1 base, leaving 20 bases between the germline ends. The CDR3 covers 18 residues. CDR3 in amino acids: CASSLGVGRGRLSYEQYF. DNA of the CDR3: TGTGCCAGCAGCTTAGGAGTGGGCAGGGGCAGGCTTTCCTACGAGCAGTACTTC.

The chain joins TRBV5-4 to TRBJ1-4; D gene uncertain. Germline loops: CDR1 SGHNT, CDR2 YYREEE (reference sequence). CDR3 length equals 15 residues. V dropped 0 bases and J dropped 0 bases, with 6 bases sitting between them. The chain's CDR3 is CASSLALATNEKLFF. The DNA of the CDR3 is TGTGCCAGCAGCTTGGCTCTTGCAACTAATGAAAAACTGTTTTTT.

The V and J genes are TRBV28 and TRBJ2-7, with D maybe TRBD1 (6 bases). The CDR3 is made up of 15 amino acids. V lost 3 bases and J 4 bases, leaving 16 bases between the germline ends. Germline CDR1 is MDHEN and CDR2 is SYDVKM. CDR3 amino acids: CASSLAPGELYEQYF. The CDR3 DNA is TGTGCCAGCAGTTTGGCCCCAGGGGAATTATACGAGCAGTACTTC.

The V and J genes are TRBV7-9 and TRBJ2-1; 8 bases line up with TRBD2. V was pared by 1 base and J by 0 bases, with 8 bases of the junction left unmatched. Germline V gene sequence: CDR1 SEHNR, CDR2 FQNEAQ (reference sequence). The CDR3 covers 18 residues. The CDR3 sequence is CASSLELQTSVSYNEQFF. CDR3 coding DNA: TGTGCCAGCAGCTTAGAACTCCAGACTAGCGTCTCCTACAATGAGCAGTTCTTC.

Of note for this clone: Other DNA sequences from this sample encode an identical CDR3 as well. The chain has TRBV18 and TRBJ1-2, with TRBD1 matching 7 bases. This CDR3 comprises 14 residues. V gave up 3 bases and J gave up 0 bases; unmatched junction bases: 1. Germline V CDR1 and CDR2: KGHSH, LQKENI. This CDR3 is CASSPGTANYGYTF. CDR3 sequence (DNA): TGTGCCAGCTCACCCGGGACAGCTAACTATGGCTACACCTTC.

This clone was counted between two and nine times. The DNA for the CDR3 is TGTGCCAGCAGATTTGACAGCCCGTCTAACTATGGCTACACCTTC. Protein product: CASRFDSPSNYGYTF. The chain uses TRBV2 and TRBJ1-2; a weak D match, TRBD1 (5 bases). The CDR3 is made up of 15 amino acids. CDR1 SNHLY and CDR2 FYNNEI come from the germline V gene. Trimming removed 6 bases from V and 0 bases from J, with 14 bases in between.

The rearrangement joins TRBV2 to TRBJ1-4, with TRBD1 matching over 7 bases. CDR1 and CDR2 from the germline V gene are SNHLY and FYNNEI. V trimming: 5 bases; J trimming: 2 bases; junction bases outside the gene matches: 2. The CDR3 loop spans 14 amino acids. As DNA, the CDR3 is TGTGCCAGCAGTATCAGGGGGACTAATGAAAAACTGTTTTTT. Protein product: CASSIRGTNEKLFF.

This chain links TRBV5-1 with TRBJ1-1; TRBD1 might be the D (6 bases). This CDR3 is 13 amino acids long. Trimming took 5 bases from V and 1 from J, leaving 9 bases between them. Germline V CDR1 and CDR2: SGHRS, YFSETQ. As DNA, the CDR3 is TGCGCCAGCAGAGGGGGGGAGAACACTGAAGCTTTCTTT. It specifies CASRGGENTEAFF.

The CDR3 DNA sequence: TGCGCCAGCAGCTTGATCGGGGAGTGGTACTTC. Protein: CASSLIGEWYF. V is TRBV5-1 and J is TRBJ2-7, with a tentative D call TRBD2 (5 bases). The CDR3 contains 11 residues. Germline CDR1 is SGHRS and CDR2 is YFSETQ. Trimming stripped 1 base from V and 12 bases from J, with 11 bases between.

V is TRBV5-4 and J is TRBJ2-3; no definite D call. Germline V gene lookup returns CDR1 SGHNT and CDR2 YYREEE (reference sequence). With 2 bases removed from V and 5 bases from J, the gap between germline ends came to 6 bases. CDR3 length equals 12 residues. This CDR3 is CASSFTGDTQYF. As DNA, the CDR3 is TGTGCCAGCAGCTTCACGGGAGATACGCAGTATTTT.

CDR3 amino acids: CASSPRDRINEKLFF. The CDR3 DNA reads TGTGCCAGCAGCCCTCGGGACAGGATAAATGAAAAACTGTTTTTT. V gene TRBV13 combines with J gene TRBJ1-4, with TRBD1 matching over 8 bases. V shed 5 bases, J shed 5 bases, and the junction held 7 bases outside the gene matches. This CDR3 region has 15 residues. Germline V gene data show CDR1 as PRHDT and CDR2 as FYEKMQ (reference sequence).

The V call is TRBV18, the J call TRBJ2-7; TRBD2 matches at 10 bases. Germline V gene data show CDR1 as KGHSH and CDR2 as LQKENI. This CDR3 region has 15 residues. After removal of 3 bases from V and 3 bases from J, the junction contained 5 bases not matched to a gene. The CDR3 here is CASSPPLAGIYEQYF. CDR3 DNA: TGTGCCAGCTCACCCCCACTAGCGGGAATCTACGAGCAGTACTTC.

The gene calls are TRBV29-1 and TRBJ2-6; 11 bases fit TRBD2. The junction had 8 bases not matched to a gene; V was cut back by 3 bases and J by 1 base. The CDR3 runs to 18 residues. Germline V gene lookup returns CDR1 SQVTM and CDR2 ANQGSEA. The CDR3 bases are TGCAGCGTTGATAGGCTAGCGGGAGGAGGATCTGGGGCCAACGTCCTGACTTTC. Translation gives CSVDRLAGGGSGANVLTF. The complete variable domain, with remaining parts taken from reference TRBV29-1 and TRBJ2-6, reads SAVISQKPSRDICQRGTSLTIQCQVDSQVTMMFWYRQQPGQSLTLIATANQGSEATYESGFVIDKFPISRPNLTFSTLTVSNMSPEDSSIYLCSVDRLAGGGSGANVLTFGAGSRLTVL.

The chain joins TRBV19 to TRBJ2-4; D not resolved. Trimming removed 1 base from V and 5 bases from J, with 12 bases in between. CDR1 and CDR2 (germline): LNHDA, SQIVND (reference sequence). This CDR3 region has 15 residues. The CDR3 spells CASSIAYFPQNIQYF. The CDR3 DNA follows: TGTGCCAGTAGTATAGCATACTTCCCCCAAAACATTCAGTACTTC.

The J gene is TRBJ2-5, the V gene TRBV7-9; 12 bases are shared with TRBD1. Germline V lookup: CDR1 SEHNR, CDR2 FQNEAQ (reference sequence). The CDR3 is 14 amino acids. Losses at the gene ends were 6 bases for V and 14 bases for J; bases not matched to a gene: 13. CDR3 bases: TGTGCCAGCAGTCGACCGGGACAGGGGGCGAGGCAATACTTC. It yields the protein CASSRPGQGARQYF.

This chain uses TRBV5-1 with TRBJ2-7; 7 nucleotides align to TRBD1. CDR3 length: 13 residues. After removal of 5 bases from V and 5 bases from J, the junction contained 7 bases not matched to a gene. Germline V gene data show CDR1 as SGHRS and CDR2 as YFSETQ. CDR3 loop: CASRDREGDEQYF. In nucleotides, the CDR3 is TGCGCCAGCAGAGACAGGGAAGGGGACGAGCAGTACTTC. The complete variable domain, with remaining parts taken from reference TRBV5-1 and TRBJ2-7, reads KAGVTQTPRYLIKTRGQQVTLSCSPISGHRSVSWYQQTPGQGLQFLFEYFSETQRNKGNFPGRFSGRQFSNSRSEMNVSTLELGDSALYLCASRDREGDEQYFGPGTRLTVT.

The chain employs TRBV19 and TRBJ2-7; 9 nucleotides line up with TRBD1. Trimming cost V 5 bases and J 1 base; bases outside gene matches: 12. CDR3 length: 17 residues. In germline, CDR1 is LNHDA, CDR2 SQIVND (reference sequence). CDR3 sequence: CASSPRTDRGLSYEQYF. The CDR3 coding sequence is TGTGCCAGTAGTCCACGTACGGACAGGGGATTATCCTACGAGCAGTACTTC.

The chain couples TRBV6-5 to TRBJ2-7, with D possibly matching TRBD1 (5 bases). In germline, CDR1 is MNHEY, CDR2 SVGAGI. The CDR3 runs 13 residues. V was shortened by 2 bases and J by 6 bases, with 11 bases between the two germline ends. Written as DNA, the CDR3 is TGTGCCAGCAGTTACATGGACATGGGCGAGCAGTACTTC. This sequence encodes CASSYMDMGEQYF.

The V call is TRBV28, the J call TRBJ1-2; D is unresolved. Germline V gives CDR1 MDHEN, CDR2 SYDVKM. V was shortened by 8 bases and J by 6 bases, with 25 bases between the two germline ends. This CDR3 has 16 residues. The CDR3 protein is CASATTAGATRHGYTF. The CDR3 nucleotides read TGTGCCAGCGCCACCACGGCCGGAGCTACCCGACATGGCTACACCTTC.

The chain links TRBV19 to TRBJ1-5, with D possibly TRBD1 on 5 matching bases. The V end was cut by 5 bases, the J end by 4 bases, with 9 bases between. Germline CDR1 reads LNHDA; CDR2 reads SQIVND (reference sequence). The CDR3 runs to 13 residues. The chain's CDR3 is CASSSGPNQPQHF. DNA for the CDR3: TGTGCCAGTAGTTCAGGGCCTAATCAGCCCCAGCATTTT.

Here the CDR3 DNA reads TGTGCCAGCAGTGCGACAGGGGGGAACACTGAAGCTTTCTTT. Amino acids: CASSATGGNTEAFF. The V and J genes are TRBV27 and TRBJ1-1, with 9 bases that match TRBD1. The trim removed 5 bases at V and 1 base at J, leaving 2 bases unmatched. The CDR3 covers 14 residues. Germline lookup yields CDR1 MNHEY and CDR2 SMNVEV (reference sequence).